This is a list of T cell receptor beta chains from one sample in a study of cytomegalovirus exposure and HLA in healthy donors. Assay: immunoSEQ multiplex PCR; the TCRdb copy retains only in-frame clones and omits some. The profile shows approximately 130,000 clones, roughly 70% of them singletons. The sequenced sample was PBMCs. These receptors all come from a young man in good health and CMV-seronegative. Each CDR3 is given with its conserved first and last residue. A D gene is named only where the DNA matches it firmly. Size values are once, few and many counts, or a class for expanded clones, and some rows have none.

D: -
size: -
V: TRBV29-1
J: TRBJ2-3
CDR3: CSVEAGGHSDTQYF
DNA: TGCAGCGTTGAGGCCGGGGGGCACTCAGATACGCAGTATTTT

D: -
size: -
V: TRBV29-1
J: TRBJ2-1
CDR3: CSVEDPSNPGGYNEQFF
DNA: TGCAGCGTTGAAGATCCCTCCAACCCAGGAGGCTACAATGAGCAGTTCTTC

D: -
size: few
V: TRBV9
J: TRBJ1-4
CDR3: CASSVRGIDEKLFF
DNA: TGTGCCAGCAGCGTTAGGGGGATCGATGAAAAACTGTTTTTT

D: TRBD2
size: -
V: TRBV4-2
J: TRBJ2-7
CDR3: CASSQELAGRYEQYF
DNA: TGTGCCAGCAGCCAAGAACTAGCGGGACGCTACGAGCAGTACTTC

D: TRBD2
size: -
V: TRBV27
J: TRBJ2-1
CDR3: CASSLTSGRSYNEQFF
DNA: TGTGCCAGCAGTTTGACTAGCGGGAGGTCCTACAATGAGCAGTTCTTC

D: -
size: -
V: TRBV6-5
J: TRBJ1-2
CDR3: CASSYSAAEFNYGYTF
DNA: TGTGCCAGCAGTTACTCGGCGGCAGAATTTAACTATGGCTACACCTTC

D: -
size: -
V: TRBV5-1
J: TRBJ2-7
CDR3: CASSLGQNYEQYF
DNA: TGCGCCAGCAGCTTGGGACAGAACTACGAGCAGTACTTC

D: -
size: -
V: TRBV29-1
J: TRBJ1-1
CDR3: CSVVGTEAFF
DNA: TGCAGCGTTGTCGGCACTGAAGCTTTCTTT

D: TRBD2
size: -
V: TRBV6-9
J: TRBJ2-2
CDR3: CASSEREDPNTGELFF
DNA: TGTGCCAGCTCGGAGCGGGAGGACCCGAACACCGGGGAGCTGTTTTTT

D: TRBD2
size: -
V: TRBV19
J: TRBJ2-3
CDR3: CASSSTSGRPLSTQYF
DNA: TGTGCCAGTAGTAGTACTAGCGGGAGACCATTGAGTACGCAGTATTTT

D: -
size: -
V: TRBV7-2
J: TRBJ1-1
CDR3: CASRSQGSTEAFF
DNA: TGTGCCAGCAGGTCACAGGGAAGCACTGAAGCTTTCTTT

D: -
size: once
V: TRBV11-2
J: TRBJ2-1
CDR3: CASSLGSSYNEQFF
DNA: TGTGCCAGCAGCTTAGGGAGCTCCTACAATGAGCAGTTCTTC

D: -
size: -
V: TRBV30
J: TRBJ1-2
CDR3: CAWSVPGYGYTF
DNA: TGTGCCTGGAGTGTACCCGGGTATGGCTACACCTTC

D: -
size: -
V: TRBV29-1
J: TRBJ2-5
CDR3: CSVVPGSQETQYF
DNA: TGCAGCGTTGTGCCGGGGTCCCAAGAGACCCAGTACTTC

D: -
size: once
V: TRBV6-6
J: TRBJ2-7
CDR3: CATLEGGYPYEQYF
DNA: TGTGCCACCCTCGAGGGGGGGTACCCCTACGAGCAGTACTTC

D: -
size: -
V: TRBV9
J: TRBJ2-7
CDR3: CASSVDQGYAYEQYF
DNA: TGTGCCAGCAGCGTAGATCAGGGGTATGCCTACGAGCAGTACTTC

D: -
size: once
V: TRBV6-5
J: TRBJ2-7
CDR3: CASTPTGGEQYF
DNA: TGTGCCAGCACCCCCACAGGCGGCGAGCAGTACTTC

D: -
size: few
V: TRBV18
J: TRBJ2-3
CDR3: CASQAPADTQYF
DNA: TGTGCCAGTCAGGCTCCGGCAGATACGCAGTATTTT

D: TRBD1
size: -
V: TRBV9
J: TRBJ1-4
CDR3: CASSPRSSVPGQGTNEKLFF
DNA: TGTGCCAGCAGCCCCCGGTCTTCCGTCCCGGGACAGGGAACTAATGAAAAACTGTTTTTT

D: TRBD2
size: -
V: TRBV5-4
J: TRBJ2-7
CDR3: CASSLEGGSGVTYEQYF
DNA: TGTGCCAGCAGCTTGGAAGGGGGTAGCGGGGTCACCTACGAGCAGTACTTC

D: TRBD2
size: -
V: TRBV7-2
J: TRBJ2-1
CDR3: CASGSMSGTNNEQFF
DNA: TGTGCCAGCGGTTCAATGAGCGGGACCAACAATGAGCAGTTCTTC

D: -
size: few
V: TRBV11-1
J: TRBJ2-7
CDR3: CASAPTGISSYEQYF
DNA: TGTGCCAGCGCCCCAACAGGGATCTCCTCCTACGAGCAGTACTTC

D: TRBD1
size: -
V: TRBV7-9
J: TRBJ1-4
CDR3: CASSPTGQGKEKLFF
DNA: TGTGCCAGCAGCCCCACAGGACAGGGGAAGGAAAAACTGTTTTTT

D: TRBD2
size: -
V: TRBV7-9
J: TRBJ2-3
CDR3: CASSPGTSGNPSTDTQYF
DNA: TGTGCCAGCAGCCCAGGGACTAGCGGTAACCCTAGCACAGATACGCAGTATTTT

D: -
size: -
V: TRBV11-3
J: TRBJ2-3
CDR3: CASSLDPQTTDTQYF
DNA: TGTGCCAGCAGCTTAGATCCACAAACCACAGATACGCAGTATTTT

D: TRBD1
size: -
V: TRBV7-8
J: TRBJ2-3
CDR3: CASDGTGGTDTQYF
DNA: TGTGCCAGCGACGGGACAGGCGGCACAGATACGCAGTATTTT

D: TRBD1
size: -
V: TRBV18
J: TRBJ2-7
CDR3: CASSPPKSGQGAYEQYF
DNA: TGTGCCAGCTCACCACCAAAATCGGGACAGGGGGCCTACGAGCAGTACTTC